This T cell receptor beta chain was recorded in a study of PD-1 blockade in classical Hodgkin lymphoma. Libraries were prepared by immunoSEQ multiplex PCR; TCRdb keeps only in-frame clonotypes and omits some of them. The sample has fewer than 25,000 clones, around 80% seen once. Relapse after autologous stem cell transplantation occurred in every patient, and brentuximab vedotin exposure varied. Trimming took off 6 bases at V and 4 bases at J, with 9 bases between the two ends. Per the germline V gene, CDR1 is MGHDK and CDR2 is SYGVNS. This CDR3 is built from 12 residues. This clone was found a few times. Within the sample, other DNA sequences also encode this same CDR3.

Sequences were derived from peripheral blood mononuclear cells (PBMCs), sampled before the second cycle of nivolumab. The chain joins TRBV25-1 to TRBJ1-2, with D perhaps matching TRBD1 (5 bases). The TCR comes from a human donor with classical Hodgkin lymphoma. The CDR3 DNA reads as TGTGCCAGCAGCACGGACATCTATGGCTACACCTTC. Translation gives CASSTDIYGYTF.